This T cell receptor (beta chain) originates from a study of blood T cell repertoires in COVID-19. With 5 bases clipped from V and 11 bases from J, the junction kept 9 bases outside the gene matches. The germline V gene encodes CDR1 LNHNV and CDR2 YYDKDF (reference sequence). The CDR3 runs 13 residues. Libraries were prepared by immunoSEQ multiplex PCR; TCRdb keeps only in-frame clonotypes and omits some of them. The sample has about 110,000 clones; 80% to 90% are singletons. The chain uses TRBV15 and TRBJ1-1; TRBD1 aligns across 9 bases. The sequenced sample consisted of peripheral blood. This TCR came from a human donor in a cohort sampled during active COVID-19. The CDR3 DNA is TGTGCCACCAGCCCTACAGGGGGCGGGGAGGCTTTCTTT. This encodes CATSPTGGGEAFF.